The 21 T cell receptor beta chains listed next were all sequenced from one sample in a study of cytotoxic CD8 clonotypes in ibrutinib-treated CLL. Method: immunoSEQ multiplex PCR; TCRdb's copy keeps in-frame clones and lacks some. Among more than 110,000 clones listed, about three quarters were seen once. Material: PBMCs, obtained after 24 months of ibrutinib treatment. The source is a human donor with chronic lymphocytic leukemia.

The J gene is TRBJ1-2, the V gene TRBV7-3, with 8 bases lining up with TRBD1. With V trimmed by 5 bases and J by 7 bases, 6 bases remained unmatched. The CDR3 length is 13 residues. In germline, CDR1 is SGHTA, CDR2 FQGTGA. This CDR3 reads CASSRGQGLGYTF. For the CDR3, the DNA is TGTGCCAGCAGCCGAGGACAGGGCCTTGGCTACACCTTC.

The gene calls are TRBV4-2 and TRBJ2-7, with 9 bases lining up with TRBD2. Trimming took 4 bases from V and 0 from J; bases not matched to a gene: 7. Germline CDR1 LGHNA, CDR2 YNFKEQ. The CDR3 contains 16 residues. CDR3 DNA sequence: TGTGCCAGCAGCCGCCCGGGTAGCGGGAGCTCCTACGAGCAGTACTTC. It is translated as CASSRPGSGSSYEQYF.

DNA for the CDR3: TGTGCCAGCCAACAGGCGTACGAGCAGTACTTC. It is translated as CASQQAYEQYF. The chain links TRBV2 to TRBJ2-7; maybe TRBD1 (5 bases). CDR1 is SNHLY, CDR2 FYNNEI, per germline. This CDR3 is 11 amino acids long. V was clipped by 8 bases and J by 4 bases, with 9 bases between them.

In DNA, the CDR3 is TGTGCCAGCAGTCAAGCCCCTAGGGGGTCGGGGAATGAGCAGTTCTTC. Translated: CASSQAPRGSGNEQFF. The chain combines TRBV7-3 with TRBJ2-1; maybe TRBD1 (6 bases). Deletions cut 6 bases from V and 7 bases from J, with 22 bases between. CDR1 is SGHTA and CDR2 is FQGTGA in the germline V gene. The CDR3 length is 16 residues. The full variable domain, with the rest looked up from reference TRBV7-3 and TRBJ2-1, is GAGVSQTPSNKVTEKGKYVELRCDPISGHTALYWYRQSLGQGPEFLIYFQGTGAADDSGLPNDRFFAVRPEGSVSTLKIQRTERGDSAVYLCASSQAPRGSGNEQFFGPGTRLTVL.

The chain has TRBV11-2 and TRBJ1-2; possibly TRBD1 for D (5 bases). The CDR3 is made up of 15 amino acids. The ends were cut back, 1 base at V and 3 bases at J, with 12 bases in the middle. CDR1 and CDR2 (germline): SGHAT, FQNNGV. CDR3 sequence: CASSLGWGSHYGYTF. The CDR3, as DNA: TGTGCCAGCAGCTTAGGTTGGGGCAGCCACTATGGCTACACCTTC.

This CDR3 reads CASSPGRAREQYF. DNA for the CDR3: TGTGCCAGCAGCCCGGGGCGGGCCCGCGAGCAGTACTTC. V is TRBV5-6 and J is TRBJ2-5; D is tentatively TRBD1 or TRBD2 (5 bases each). The DNA end favors TRBJ2-7, so the J call may be wrong. The CDR3 extends over 13 amino acids. CDR1 is SGHDT and CDR2 is YYEEEE in the germline V gene.

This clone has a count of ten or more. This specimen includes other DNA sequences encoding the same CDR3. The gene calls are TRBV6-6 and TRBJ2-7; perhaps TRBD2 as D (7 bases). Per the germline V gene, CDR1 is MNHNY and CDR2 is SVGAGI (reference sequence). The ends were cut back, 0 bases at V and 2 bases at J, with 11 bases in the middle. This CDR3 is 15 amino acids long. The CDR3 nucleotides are TGTGCCAGCAGTTACTCGGGGGGGGCCCCCTACGAGCAGTACTTC. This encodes CASSYSGGAPYEQYF.

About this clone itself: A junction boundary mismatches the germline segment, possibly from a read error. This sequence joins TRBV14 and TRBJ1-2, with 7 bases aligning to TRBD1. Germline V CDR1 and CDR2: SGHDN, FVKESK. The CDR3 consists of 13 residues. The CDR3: CASSLGTVHGHTF. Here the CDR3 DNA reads TGTGCCAGCAGCCTCGGGACAGTTCATGGCCACACCTTC.

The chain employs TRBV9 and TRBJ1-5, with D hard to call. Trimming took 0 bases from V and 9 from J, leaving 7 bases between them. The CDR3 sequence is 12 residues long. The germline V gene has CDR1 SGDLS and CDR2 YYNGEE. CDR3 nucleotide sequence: TGTGCCAGCAGCGTAGATCGGTGGCCCCAGCATTTT. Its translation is CASSVDRWPQHF.

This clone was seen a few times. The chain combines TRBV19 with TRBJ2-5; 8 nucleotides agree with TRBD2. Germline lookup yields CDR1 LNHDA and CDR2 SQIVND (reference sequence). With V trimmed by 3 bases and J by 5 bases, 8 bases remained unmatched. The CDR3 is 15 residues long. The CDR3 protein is CASSIGGGPPETQYF. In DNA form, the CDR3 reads TGTGCCAGTAGTATCGGGGGGGGCCCCCCGGAGACCCAGTACTTC.

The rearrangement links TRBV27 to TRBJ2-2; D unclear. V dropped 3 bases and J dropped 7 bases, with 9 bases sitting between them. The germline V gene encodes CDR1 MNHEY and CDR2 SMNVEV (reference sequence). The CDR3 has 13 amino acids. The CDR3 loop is CASSLAFGGELFF. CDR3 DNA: TGTGCCAGCAGTTTGGCCTTCGGCGGGGAGCTGTTTTTT.

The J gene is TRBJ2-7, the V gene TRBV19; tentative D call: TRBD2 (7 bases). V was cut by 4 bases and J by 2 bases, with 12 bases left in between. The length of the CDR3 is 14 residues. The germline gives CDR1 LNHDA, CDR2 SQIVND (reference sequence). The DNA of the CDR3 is TGTGCCAGTAGTAACGGCGGGGGCGCCTACGAGCAGTACTTC. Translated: CASSNGGGAYEQYF.

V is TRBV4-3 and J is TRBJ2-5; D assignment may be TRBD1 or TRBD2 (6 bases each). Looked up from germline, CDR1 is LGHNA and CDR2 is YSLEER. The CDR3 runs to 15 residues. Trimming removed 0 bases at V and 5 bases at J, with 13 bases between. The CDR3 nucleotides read TGCGCCAGCAGCCAAGATCCGGGGGCGCGGGAGACCCAGTACTTC. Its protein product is CASSQDPGARETQYF.

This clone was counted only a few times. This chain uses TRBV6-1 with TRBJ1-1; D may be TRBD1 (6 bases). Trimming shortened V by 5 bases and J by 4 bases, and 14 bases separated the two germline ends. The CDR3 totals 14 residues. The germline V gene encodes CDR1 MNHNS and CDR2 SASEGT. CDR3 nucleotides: TGTGCCAGCAGTCCAACAGGGATTGCCACTGAAGCTTTCTTT. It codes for CASSPTGIATEAFF.

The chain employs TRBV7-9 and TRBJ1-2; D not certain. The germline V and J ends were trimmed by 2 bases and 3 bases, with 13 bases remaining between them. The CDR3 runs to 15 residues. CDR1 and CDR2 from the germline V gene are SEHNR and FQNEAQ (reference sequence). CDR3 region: CASSLSEHPYYGYTF. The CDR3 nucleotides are TGTGCCAGCAGCTTATCGGAACACCCCTACTATGGCTACACCTTC.

In DNA, the CDR3 is TGTGCCAGCCCTTCCCGGGAGGAGGGGTACGAGCAGTACTTC. The encoded protein is CASPSREEGYEQYF. The V gene is TRBV11-3, the J gene TRBJ2-7, with 7 bases fitting TRBD2. This CDR3 has 14 residues. V was pared by 8 bases and J by 4 bases, with 11 bases of the junction left unmatched. CDR1 SGHNT and CDR2 YENEEA come from the germline V gene.

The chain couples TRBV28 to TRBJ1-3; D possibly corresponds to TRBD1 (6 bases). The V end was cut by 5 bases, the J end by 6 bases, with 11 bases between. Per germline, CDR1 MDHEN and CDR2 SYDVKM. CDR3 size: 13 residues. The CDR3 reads CASSPGQQNTIYF. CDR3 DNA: TGTGCCAGCAGTCCCGGACAGCAAAACACCATATATTTT.

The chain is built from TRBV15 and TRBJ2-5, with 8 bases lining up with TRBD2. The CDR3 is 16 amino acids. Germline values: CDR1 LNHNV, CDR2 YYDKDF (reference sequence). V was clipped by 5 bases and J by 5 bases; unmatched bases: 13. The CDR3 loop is CATSRPGGVGVETQYF. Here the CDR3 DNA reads TGTGCCACCAGCCGACCGGGGGGGGTAGGCGTTGAGACCCAGTACTTC.

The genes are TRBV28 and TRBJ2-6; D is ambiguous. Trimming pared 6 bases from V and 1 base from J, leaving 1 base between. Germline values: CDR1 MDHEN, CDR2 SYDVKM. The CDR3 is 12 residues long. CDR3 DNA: TGTGCCAGCAGGTCTGGGGCCAACGTCCTGACTTTC. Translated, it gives CASRSGANVLTF.

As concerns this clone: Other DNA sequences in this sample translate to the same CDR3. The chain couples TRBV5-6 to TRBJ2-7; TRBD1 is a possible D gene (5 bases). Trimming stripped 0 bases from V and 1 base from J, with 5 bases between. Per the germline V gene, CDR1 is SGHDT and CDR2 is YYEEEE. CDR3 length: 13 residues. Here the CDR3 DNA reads TGTGCCAGCAGCTTGGGACAGTCCTACGAGCAGTACTTC. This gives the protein CASSLGQSYEQYF.

CDR3 DNA sequence: TGTGCCAGCTCCCAGGGACAGGCGGGCACTGAAGCTTTCTTT. Protein: CASSQGQAGTEAFF. The V and J genes are TRBV18 and TRBJ1-1; 8 bases match TRBD1. J gave up 4 bases and V 6 bases, and 7 bases lay outside the gene matches. Germline V gene lookup returns CDR1 KGHSH and CDR2 LQKENI. This CDR3 comprises 14 residues.